This entry features one T cell receptor (beta chain) sequence. Its cognate antigen is unknown. The V gene end was trimmed by 6 bases and the J gene end by 8 bases; junction bases not matched to a gene: 11. Germline values: CDR1 MNHEY, CDR2 SVGAGI. The CDR3 has 15 amino acids. This sample was taken from a study of siplizumab effects on memory and regulatory T cells. Study observations and caveats: Significantly reduced by siplizumab was the cumulative frequency of alloreactive sequences, namely those traceable to unstimulated CD4+ memory cells. The study found naive T cells seemingly more diverse than memory cells and seemingly major alloresponse contributors.

This table comes from immunoSEQ multiplex PCR, and its TCRdb copy is limited to in-frame clones, with some not included. Of about 87,000 clones in the sample, about 91% were seen once. The sequenced material came from Tregs sorted from blood. V gene TRBV6-5 combines with J gene TRBJ2-1, with TRBD1 identical over 9 bases. This clonotype was obtained from a human donor in good health. DNA for the CDR3: TGTGCCAGCAGGACTATGGGACAGGGATCCGATGAGCAGTTCTTC. The encoded protein is CASRTMGQGSDEQFF.